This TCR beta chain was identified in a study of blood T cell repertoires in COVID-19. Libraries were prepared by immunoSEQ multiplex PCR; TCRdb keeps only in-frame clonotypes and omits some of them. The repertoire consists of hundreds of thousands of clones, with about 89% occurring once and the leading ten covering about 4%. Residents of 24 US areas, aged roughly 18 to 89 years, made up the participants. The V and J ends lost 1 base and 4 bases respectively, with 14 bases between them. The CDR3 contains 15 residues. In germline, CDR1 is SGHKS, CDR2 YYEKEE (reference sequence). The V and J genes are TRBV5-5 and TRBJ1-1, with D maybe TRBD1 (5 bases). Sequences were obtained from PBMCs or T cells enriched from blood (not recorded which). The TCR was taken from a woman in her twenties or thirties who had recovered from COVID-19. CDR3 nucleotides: TGTGCCAGCAGCTTGCAGGGAGGTGGGGGCACTGAAGCTTTCTTT. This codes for CASSLQGGGGTEAFF.